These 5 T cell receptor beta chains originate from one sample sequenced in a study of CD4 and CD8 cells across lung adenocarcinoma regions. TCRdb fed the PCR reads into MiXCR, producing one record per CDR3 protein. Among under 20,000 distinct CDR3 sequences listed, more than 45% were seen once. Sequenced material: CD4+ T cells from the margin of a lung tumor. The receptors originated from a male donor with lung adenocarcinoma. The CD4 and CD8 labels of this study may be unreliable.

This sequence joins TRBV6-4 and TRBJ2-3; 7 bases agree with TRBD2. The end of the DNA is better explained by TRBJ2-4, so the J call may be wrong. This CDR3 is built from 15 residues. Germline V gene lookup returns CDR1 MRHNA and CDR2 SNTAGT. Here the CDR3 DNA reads TGTGCCAGCAGTGACGGGAGCGGGACCGAAGACACTCAGTACTTC. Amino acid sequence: CASSDGSGTEDTQYF.

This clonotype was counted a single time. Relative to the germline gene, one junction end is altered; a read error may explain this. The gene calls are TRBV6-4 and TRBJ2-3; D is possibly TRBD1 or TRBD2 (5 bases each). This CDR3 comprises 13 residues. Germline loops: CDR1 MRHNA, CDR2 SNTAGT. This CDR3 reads CARGVGTTNMQYF. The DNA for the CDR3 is TGTGCCAGGGGTGTCGGGACCACAAATATGCAGTACTTT.

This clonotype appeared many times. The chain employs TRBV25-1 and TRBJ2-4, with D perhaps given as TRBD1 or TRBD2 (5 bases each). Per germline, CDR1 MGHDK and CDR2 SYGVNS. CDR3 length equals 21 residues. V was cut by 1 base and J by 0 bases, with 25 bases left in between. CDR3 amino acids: CASSEFGYRDEGPLAKNIQYF. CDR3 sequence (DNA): TGTGCCAGCAGTGAATTCGGATATAGGGACGAAGGGCCCCTAGCCAAAAACATTCAGTACTTC.

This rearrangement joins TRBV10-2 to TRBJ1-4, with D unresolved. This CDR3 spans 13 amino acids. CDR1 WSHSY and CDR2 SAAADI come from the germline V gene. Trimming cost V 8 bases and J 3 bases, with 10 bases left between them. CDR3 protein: CASRGSSNEKLFF. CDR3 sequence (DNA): TGCGCCAGCCGTGGCAGTTCTAATGAAAAACTGTTTTTT.

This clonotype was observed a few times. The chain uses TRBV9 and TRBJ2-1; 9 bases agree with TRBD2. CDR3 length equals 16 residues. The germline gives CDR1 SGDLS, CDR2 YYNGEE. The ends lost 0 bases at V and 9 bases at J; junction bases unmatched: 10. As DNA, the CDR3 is TGTGCCAGCAGCGTAGATCTGGGACTAGCTGTCAGTGAGCAGTTCTTC. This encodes CASSVDLGLAVSEQFF.